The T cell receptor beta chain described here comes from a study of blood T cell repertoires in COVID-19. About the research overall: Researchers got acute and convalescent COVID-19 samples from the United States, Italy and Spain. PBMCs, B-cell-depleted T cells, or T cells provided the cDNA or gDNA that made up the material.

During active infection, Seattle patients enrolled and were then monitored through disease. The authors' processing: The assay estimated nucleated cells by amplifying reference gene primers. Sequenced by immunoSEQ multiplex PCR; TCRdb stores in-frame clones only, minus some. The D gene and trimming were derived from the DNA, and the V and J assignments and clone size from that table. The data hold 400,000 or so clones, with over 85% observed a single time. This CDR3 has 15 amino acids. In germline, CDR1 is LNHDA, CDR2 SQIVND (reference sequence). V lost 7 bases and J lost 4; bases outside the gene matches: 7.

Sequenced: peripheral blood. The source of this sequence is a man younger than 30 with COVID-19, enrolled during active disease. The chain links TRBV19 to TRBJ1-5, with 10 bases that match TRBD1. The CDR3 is CASNKGQGLNQPQHF. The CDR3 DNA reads TGTGCCAGTAATAAGGGACAGGGGCTTAATCAGCCCCAGCATTTT. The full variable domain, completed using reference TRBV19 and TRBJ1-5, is DGGITQSPKYLFRKEGQNVTLSCEQNLNHDAMYWYRQDPGQGLRLIYYSQIVNDFQKGDIAEGYSVSREKKESFPLTVTSAQKNPTAFYLCASNKGQGLNQPQHFGDGTRLSIL.